These T cell receptor beta chains were read from a single sample in a study of early T cells in non-severe SARS-CoV-2 infection. TCRdb re-called the 5' RACE reads with MiXCR, one entry per CDR3 protein. Of 55,000 or so distinct CDR3 sequences in the sample, about 6.2% were seen once. Material: whole blood. The receptors stem from an adult who was a healthcare worker with PCR-confirmed SARS-CoV-2 infection or an uninfected control (not recorded which). The CDR3 runs from the conserved cysteine through the conserved F or W. Each record gives: D gene, clone size, J gene, V gene, CDR3 DNA, CDR3 protein. D genes are given only for firm matches. The size field is filled for only some rows; it gives once, few, many or a size class.

.,many,TRBJ2-1,TRBV20-1,TGCAGTGCTAGAGATCTTGGGACAGAGCAGTTCTTC,CSARDLGTEQFF
.,many,TRBJ1-5,TRBV20-1,TGCAGTGGGGGGAGGAACAATCAGCCCCAGCATTTT,CSGGRNNQPQHF
.,.,TRBJ2-7,TRBV12-3/TRBV12-4,TGTGCCAGCAGTTTATACAAAATGTACGAGCAGTACTTC,CASSLYKMYEQYF
.,few,TRBJ2-3,TRBV6-2/TRBV6-3,TGTGCCAGCAGACCCCCCGGGATATCAGATACGCAGTATTTT,CASRPPGISDTQYF
.,many,TRBJ2-4,TRBV6-6,TGTGCCAGCAGTTACTGGGGAGCCAAAAACATTCAGTACTTC,CASSYWGAKNIQYF
.,many,TRBJ2-3,TRBV18,TGTGCCAGCTCACCCGTCGGGGGAAGCACAGATACGCAGTATTTT,CASSPVGGSTDTQYF
.,medium-sized,TRBJ1-1,TRBV6-2/TRBV6-3,TGTGCCAGCAGTACCCCACCTGGCGCTGAAGCTTTCTTT,CASSTPPGAEAFF
.,.,TRBJ1-1,TRBV28,TGTGCCAGCAGTTTTGTCGCAGACAAAAACACTGAAGCTTTCTTT,CASSFVADKNTEAFF
.,few,TRBJ2-2,TRBV9,TGTGCCAGTTCCTCGTGGGGGAAGGGCACCGGGGAGCTGTTTTTT,CASSSWGKGTGELFF
TRBD2,.,TRBJ2-7,TRBV28,TGTGCCAGCAGCAAACGAGCGGGGGTCTCCTACGAGCAGTACTTC,CASSKRAGVSYEQYF
.,many,TRBJ2-5,TRBV2,TGTGCCAGCAGTGAAGCGCTTGGACTTCCGGCAGAGACCCAGTACTTC,CASSEALGLPAETQYF
.,few,TRBJ1-1,TRBV6-6,TGTGCCAGCAGTTACGGGATGAACACTGAAGCTTTCTTT,CASSYGMNTEAFF
.,.,TRBJ1-4,TRBV29-1,TGCAGCGGTGGGGGCCGAAATGAAAAACTGTTTTTT,CSGGGRNEKLFF